Each of the 22 T cell receptor beta chains below was sequenced from the same sample in a study of long-term antiretroviral therapy in people with HIV. Researchers ran immunoSEQ v3.0 at survey level. Clones were sequenced by immunoSEQ multiplex PCR, and TCRdb holds only the in-frame ones, with some missing. In the table there are 5,000 to 8,000 clones, 60% to 80% of which are singletons. Specimen: unsorted PBMCs, collected 0.5 years before starting antiretroviral therapy. These receptors originate from a man between 35 and 55 years old with HIV.

The chain couples TRBV27 to TRBJ1-1; 8 positions agree with TRBD1. Germline values: CDR1 MNHEY, CDR2 SMNVEV (reference sequence). The CDR3 runs 13 residues. V shed 2 bases, J shed 6 bases, and the junction held 2 bases outside the gene matches. CDR3 nucleotides: TGTGCCAGCAGTTTAATGGACAGGGCTGAAGCTTTCTTT. Translated, it gives CASSLMDRAEAFF.

The genes are TRBV9 and TRBJ1-2; a possible D gene is TRBD1 (5 bases). With 4 bases removed from V and 4 bases from J, the gap between germline ends came to 14 bases. The CDR3 loop spans 14 amino acids. Germline CDR1 is SGDLS and CDR2 is YYNGEE. DNA of the CDR3: TGTGCCAGCAGCCGGGACGGAGATTTCTATGGCTACACCTTC. Translation: CASSRDGDFYGYTF.

V and J are TRBV5-4 and TRBJ1-3, with a tentative D call TRBD1 (6 bases). V shed 0 bases and J shed 0 bases, with 10 bases lying between them. The CDR3 loop spans 16 amino acids. Germline CDR1 is SGHNT and CDR2 is YYREEE (reference sequence). DNA for the CDR3: TGTGCCAGCAGCTTGGGGGGGCGACGCTCTGGAAACACCATATATTTT. This codes for CASSLGGRRSGNTIYF. Based on the CDR3 plus reference TRBV5-4 and TRBJ1-3, the full variable domain is ETGVTQSPTHLIKTRGQQVTLRCSSQSGHNTVSWYQQALGQGPQFIFQYYREEENGRGNFPPRFSGLQFPNYSSELNVNALELDDSALYLCASSLGGRRSGNTIYFGEGSWLTVV.

The chain recombines TRBV5-4 with TRBJ2-6; 8 bases map to TRBD1. CDR1 SGHNT and CDR2 YYREEE come from the germline V gene (reference sequence). V was pared by 0 bases and J by 2 bases, with 4 bases of the junction left unmatched. The CDR3 consists of 17 residues. This CDR3 reads CASSLVAGGAGANVLTF. The CDR3, as DNA: TGTGCCAGCAGCTTGGTGGCAGGGGGCGCTGGGGCCAACGTCCTGACTTTC.

The chain employs TRBV27 and TRBJ2-6, with a possible D match to TRBD1 (5 bases). Germline loops: CDR1 MNHEY, CDR2 SMNVEV (reference sequence). The CDR3 has 17 residues. The germline V and J ends were trimmed by 3 bases and 1 base, with 13 bases remaining between them. CDR3 sequence (DNA): TGTGCCAGCAGTTTGCAGGGATGGGGTTCTGGGGCCAACGTCCTGACTTTC. This translates into CASSLQGWGSGANVLTF.

In DNA, the CDR3 is TGTGCCAGCTCACCACCAATGGGACAGGGGAAAGAGCAGTACTTC. Amino acid sequence: CASSPPMGQGKEQYF. This rearrangement joins TRBV18 to TRBJ2-7; TRBD1 agrees at 10 bases. The CDR3 loop spans 15 amino acids. Trimming took 0 bases from V and 7 from J; bases not matched to a gene: 6. Looked up from germline, CDR1 is KGHSH and CDR2 is LQKENI.

This sequence joins TRBV11-2 and TRBJ2-7; possibly TRBD2 for D (5 bases). There are 15 residues in the CDR3. Trimming removed 6 bases at V and 2 bases at J, with 17 bases between. CDR1 and CDR2 (germline): SGHAT, FQNNGV. CDR3: CASSQNRGPTYEQYF. CDR3 coding DNA: TGTGCCAGCAGTCAAAACCGGGGTCCTACCTACGAGCAGTACTTC.

The chain uses TRBV27 and TRBJ2-7; TRBD1 agrees at 8 bases. This CDR3 is 13 amino acids long. V was clipped by 6 bases and J by 5 bases; unmatched bases: 6. Germline V gene lookup returns CDR1 MNHEY and CDR2 SMNVEV (reference sequence). The CDR3 nucleotides read TGTGCCAGCAGGACAGGGGCTAGCAACGAGCAGTACTTC. Amino acids: CASRTGASNEQYF.

The genes are TRBV4-1 and TRBJ1-1; D is uncertain. The V end lost 0 bases, the J end lost 4 bases, and 9 bases lay between the germline ends. Looked up from germline, CDR1 is MGHRA and CDR2 is YSYEKL. The CDR3 covers 14 residues. CDR3: CASSQDPNFTEAFF. The CDR3 region has the DNA TGCGCCAGCAGCCAAGATCCCAATTTCACTGAAGCTTTCTTT.

The chain couples TRBV21-1 to TRBJ1-3. TRBV21-1 is annotated as a pseudogene. This CDR3 is built from 11 residues. Here the CDR3 reads CASSNANTIYF. The CDR3 DNA sequence: TGTGCCAGCAGCAACGCCAACACCATATATTTT.

This clone is medium-sized (0.01 to 0.1%) in the sample. This chain connects TRBV4-3 to TRBJ2-7, with D possibly TRBD2 on 6 matching bases. From germline, CDR1 is LGHNA and CDR2 YSLEER. The CDR3 runs 14 residues. V gave up 4 bases and J gave up 0 bases, with 10 bases separating them. The CDR3 sequence is CASSPDGSSYEQYF. DNA of the CDR3: TGCGCCAGCAGCCCGGACGGGAGCTCCTACGAGCAGTACTTC.

The J gene is TRBJ1-2, the V gene TRBV6-6; D perhaps matches TRBD1 (5 bases). The CDR3 runs to 14 residues. V lost 0 bases and J lost 5, with 10 bases in between. Germline V gene data show CDR1 as MNHNY and CDR2 as SVGAGI (reference sequence). CDR3 sequence reads: CASSYSDRSYGYTF. As DNA, the CDR3 is TGTGCCAGCAGTTACTCAGACAGAAGTTATGGCTACACCTTC.

The rearrangement joins TRBV15 to TRBJ1-5, with 8 bases lining up with TRBD1. Trimming removed 5 bases from V and 2 bases from J; junction bases left unmatched: 2. In germline, CDR1 is LNHNV, CDR2 YYDKDF (reference sequence). The CDR3 extends over 14 amino acids. The CDR3 spells CATSADRGNQPQHF. In DNA, the CDR3 is TGTGCCACCAGCGCGGACAGGGGCAATCAGCCCCAGCATTTT.

The genes are TRBV7-2 and TRBJ2-2, with D possibly matching TRBD2 (6 bases). This CDR3 has 15 amino acids. From germline, CDR1 is SGHTA and CDR2 FQGNSA. The V end was cut by 5 bases, the J end by 6 bases, with 16 bases between. The CDR3 DNA is TGTGCCAGCAGCCATACTAGCTGGGAGGCCGGGGAGCTGTTTTTT. Its translation: CASSHTSWEAGELFF.

The rearrangement uses TRBV30 and TRBJ1-1; D not resolved. The CDR3 totals 13 residues. V was trimmed by 5 bases and J by 0 bases, leaving 10 bases between them. The germline V gene has CDR1 GTSNPN and CDR2 SVGIG (reference sequence). CDR3 nucleotide sequence: TGTGCCTGGGGTCAGCGCATGAACACTGAAGCTTTCTTT. Translated, it gives CAWGQRMNTEAFF.

This clone was recorded once. Here the CDR3 reads CASRLNPYNEQFF. For the CDR3, the DNA is TGTGCCAGCAGATTGAACCCCTACAATGAGCAGTTCTTC. The rearrangement links TRBV6-5 to TRBJ2-1; D unclear. With 6 bases removed from V and 2 bases from J, the gap between germline ends came to 8 bases. Germline V gives CDR1 MNHEY, CDR2 SVGAGI. CDR3 length equals 13 residues.

V is TRBV27 and J is TRBJ2-7; 7 positions match TRBD2. This CDR3 contains 14 residues. Losses at the gene ends were 2 bases for V and 3 bases for J; bases not matched to a gene: 4. Germline assignment: CDR1 MNHEY and CDR2 SMNVEV (reference sequence). In DNA form, the CDR3 reads TGTGCCAGCAGTTTAACCGGGAGGAACTACGAGCAGTACTTC. Encoded protein: CASSLTGRNYEQYF.

CDR3 bases: TGCGCCAGCAGCCCTAGGACAGTTAGCACAGATACGCAGTATTTT. Its protein is CASSPRTVSTDTQYF. The rearrangement joins TRBV5-1 to TRBJ2-3; a possible D gene is TRBD1 (6 bases). Between the trimmed V and J ends, which lost 4 bases and 0 bases, there was a span of 12 bases. The CDR3 is 15 amino acids. CDR1 is SGHRS and CDR2 is YFSETQ in the germline V gene.

This clone was seen more than once but under ten times. The chain couples TRBV6-1 to TRBJ2-7, with D possibly matching TRBD1 (5 bases). The V end was cut by 6 bases, the J end by 3 bases, with 18 bases between. CDR1 MNHNS and CDR2 SASEGT come from the germline V gene. This CDR3 is 15 amino acids long. The CDR3 reads CASRGRVRYYYEQYF. CDR3 bases: TGTGCCAGCAGGGGCAGGGTAAGGTACTACTACGAGCAGTACTTC.

There are a few counts of this clone. The CDR3 loop is CASSPGQGETYEQYF. The CDR3 nucleotides are TGTGCCAGCAGCCCGGGACAGGGGGAAACCTACGAGCAGTACTTC. J is TRBJ2-7 and V is TRBV5-4; 11 bases fit TRBD1. V was pared by 4 bases and J by 2 bases, with 5 bases of the junction left unmatched. The CDR3 covers 15 residues. The germline V gene has CDR1 SGHNT and CDR2 YYREEE (reference sequence).

V usage is TRBV4-3 and J usage is TRBJ2-6; unclear D gene. Germline V lookup: CDR1 LGHNA, CDR2 YSLEER. This CDR3 has 17 residues. The V end was cut by 0 bases, the J end by 0 bases, with 9 bases between. CDR3 bases: TGCGCCAGCAGCCAAGAGCTTCGGCTCTCTGGGGCCAACGTCCTGACTTTC. Residues: CASSQELRLSGANVLTF.

This clone was observed a few times. The V and J genes are TRBV6-6 and TRBJ2-3; D is undetermined. This CDR3 has 13 residues. In germline, CDR1 is MNHNY, CDR2 SVGAGI (reference sequence). Deletions cut 5 bases from V and 1 base from J, with 7 bases between. CDR3: CASSAIRTDTQYF. The CDR3 region has the DNA TGTGCCAGCAGTGCGATCCGCACAGATACGCAGTATTTT.